This passage covers 16 T cell receptor beta chains from one sample sequenced in a study of blood T cell repertoires in COVID-19. The method was immunoSEQ multiplex PCR; TCRdb's version includes in-frame clones alone and lacks a portion of them. The sample has 70,000 to 95,000 clones; nearly 85% are singletons. Sequencing was done on a sample of peripheral blood. The receptors stem from a woman aged 60-75 years with acute or convalescent COVID-19.

This clone has more than one count but fewer than ten. The J gene is TRBJ1-1, the V gene TRBV30; 8 positions match TRBD1. V was clipped by 5 bases and J by 1 base; unmatched bases: 3. The CDR3 extends over 13 amino acids. The germline V gene has CDR1 GTSNPN and CDR2 SVGIG (reference sequence). The CDR3 DNA is TGTGCCTGGGACAGGGGACCGAACACTGAAGCTTTCTTT. Amino acids: CAWDRGPNTEAFF.

CDR3 in DNA: TGCAGCGTCCCACGGACTAGCGGGGCCCGGGGAGATACGCAGTATTTT. Amino acids: CSVPRTSGARGDTQYF. V and J are TRBV29-1 and TRBJ2-3, with 12 bases identical to TRBD2. The germline CDR1 and CDR2 sequences are SQVTM and ANQGSEA. V shed 6 bases, J shed 5 bases, and the junction held 12 bases outside the gene matches. CDR3 length equals 16 residues.

V gene TRBV12-3 or TRBV12-4 combines with J gene TRBJ1-1; possibly TRBD1 for D (5 bases). V shed 3 bases and J shed 7 bases, with 12 bases lying between them. The CDR3 length is 13 residues. The CDR3 DNA reads TGTGCCAGCAGTTTGCGGGGGAATGGTGAAGCTTTCTTT. Its protein is CASSLRGNGEAFF.

This chain's CDR3 is CATSRGVSGVENIQYF. DNA for the CDR3: TGTGCCACCAGCAGAGGCGTAAGCGGGGTGGAAAACATTCAGTACTTC. The V call is TRBV15, the J call TRBJ2-4; the match to TRBD2 covers 7 bases. Losses at the gene ends were 1 base for V and 5 bases for J; bases not matched to a gene: 8. The CDR3 is 16 amino acids. The germline gives CDR1 LNHNV, CDR2 YYDKDF (reference sequence).

The chain links TRBV4-2 to TRBJ2-5; TRBD1 agrees at 7 bases. The CDR3 is made up of 18 amino acids. Germline assignment: CDR1 LGHNA and CDR2 YNFKEQ. With V trimmed by 3 bases and J by 5 bases, 18 bases remained unmatched. This chain's CDR3 is CASSQPQRTGAYMETQYF. In nucleotides, the CDR3 is TGTGCCAGCAGCCAGCCCCAACGAACAGGGGCCTATATGGAGACCCAGTACTTC.

This clone was seen just once. This rearrangement joins TRBV5-1 to TRBJ1-4; 7 bases are a match to TRBD1. The germline V gene has CDR1 SGHRS and CDR2 YFSETQ. J gave up 3 bases and V 0 bases, and 5 bases lay outside the gene matches. CDR3 size: 16 residues. As DNA, the CDR3 is TGCGCCAGCAGCTTGGGAACAGGGGCGGCTAATGAAAAACTGTTTTTT. It yields the protein CASSLGTGAANEKLFF.

The CDR3 protein is CASSLVGGDTGELFF. CDR3 nucleotide sequence: TGTGCCAGCAGCCTGGTCGGGGGGGACACCGGGGAGCTGTTTTTT. The gene calls are TRBV7-2 and TRBJ2-2; TRBD2 agrees at 8 bases. V shed 5 bases and J 3 bases; nucleotides not matched to a gene: 5. The CDR3 length is 15 residues. Per germline, CDR1 SGHTA and CDR2 FQGNSA.

V usage is TRBV13 and J usage is TRBJ1-4, with D uncertain. The CDR3 loop spans 15 amino acids. V dropped 4 bases and J dropped 3 bases, with 12 bases sitting between them. The germline V gene has CDR1 PRHDT and CDR2 FYEKMQ (reference sequence). This CDR3 reads CASSSKPTPNEKLFF. The CDR3 nucleotides are TGTGCCAGCAGCTCGAAACCGACACCTAATGAAAAACTGTTTTTT.

V gene TRBV6-5 combines with J gene TRBJ2-5, with 11 bases identical to TRBD2. CDR3 size: 15 residues. Germline trimming cut 5 bases from V and 4 bases from J; bases unmatched to any gene: 6. The germline CDR1 and CDR2 sequences are MNHEY and SVGAGI. The CDR3 reads CASSRLAGMGETQYF. DNA of the CDR3: TGTGCCAGCAGTCGACTAGCGGGGATGGGAGAGACCCAGTACTTC.

This clone was observed a handful of times. V usage is TRBV29-1 and J usage is TRBJ1-4; no definite D call. Germline CDR1 SQVTM, CDR2 ANQGSEA. V lost 6 bases and J 8 bases, leaving 16 bases between the germline ends. This CDR3 spans 13 amino acids. This CDR3 reads CSVPGPSLEKLFF. In nucleotides, the CDR3 is TGCAGCGTACCTGGTCCTTCTCTAGAAAAACTGTTTTTT.

This chain connects TRBV5-1 to TRBJ1-1; TRBD1 matches at 7 bases. Germline CDR1 SGHRS, CDR2 YFSETQ. The length of the CDR3 is 13 residues. J lost 3 bases, V lost 1 base, and 0 bases had no gene match. CDR3: CASSLRGHTEAFF. For the CDR3, the DNA is TGCGCCAGCAGCTTGAGGGGGCACACTGAAGCTTTCTTT.

The V call is TRBV11-3, the J call TRBJ2-7; unclear D gene. CDR3 length: 13 residues. Germline V gene lookup returns CDR1 SGHNT and CDR2 YENEEA. Trimming removed 5 bases from V and 3 bases from J, with 11 bases in between. CDR3 protein: CASSGSRSYEQYF. The CDR3 DNA is TGTGCCAGCAGCGGATCGCGGAGCTACGAGCAGTACTTC. The whole variable domain, remainder taken from reference TRBV11-3 and TRBJ2-7, is EAGVVQSPRYKIIEKKQPVAFWCNPISGHNTLYWYLQNLGQGPELLIRYENEEAVDDSQLPKDRFSAERLKGVDSTLKIQPAELGDSAVYLCASSGSRSYEQYFGPGTRLTVT.

The rearrangement uses TRBV5-6 and TRBJ1-3, with D perhaps TRBD1 (5 bases). Germline V CDR1 and CDR2: SGHDT, YYEEEE. The CDR3 contains 14 residues. Trimming stripped 2 bases from V and 8 bases from J, with 14 bases between. CDR3 in DNA: TGTGCCAGCAGCTTTGGAGCAGGGAGGGACACCATATATTTT. Its translation is CASSFGAGRDTIYF.

The chain employs TRBV21-1 and TRBJ2-7; TRBD2 was called by the table and not checked on the DNA. TRBV21-1 is flagged as a pseudogene. The CDR3 runs 11 residues. CDR3 sequence (DNA): TGTGCCAGCAGCAGCTCGGGGTGCGAGTACTTC. Translated, it gives CASSSSGCEYF.

The chain links TRBV19 to TRBJ2-7, with 10 bases aligning to TRBD2. The V segment lost 6 bases and the J segment 1 base; nucleotides outside the gene matches: 9. The CDR3 totals 16 residues. The germline V gene has CDR1 LNHDA and CDR2 SQIVND (reference sequence). The CDR3 protein is CASSTPSGSLSYEQYF. The CDR3 DNA reads as TGTGCCAGTAGCACCCCTAGCGGGAGTTTATCCTACGAGCAGTACTTC. Together with reference TRBV19 and TRBJ2-7, the CDR3 gives the full variable domain: DGGITQSPKYLFRKEGQNVTLSCEQNLNHDAMYWYRQDPGQGLRLIYYSQIVNDFQKGDIAEGYSVSREKKESFPLTVTSAQKNPTAFYLCASSTPSGSLSYEQYFGPGTRLTVT.

The chain links TRBV5-1 to TRBJ2-1; TRBD2 aligns across 9 bases. V lost 4 bases, J lost 9 bases, and 17 bases stayed unmatched. Germline CDR1 SGHRS, CDR2 YFSETQ. The CDR3 length is 17 residues. CDR3 protein: CASSISRLAEGLGEQFF. The DNA of the CDR3 is TGCGCCAGCAGCATATCACGACTAGCGGAGGGGCTAGGTGAGCAGTTCTTC. The full variable domain, rest sourced from reference TRBV5-1 and TRBJ2-1, is KAGVTQTPRYLIKTRGQQVTLSCSPISGHRSVSWYQQTPGQGLQFLFEYFSETQRNKGNFPGRFSGRQFSNSRSEMNVSTLELGDSALYLCASSISRLAEGLGEQFFGPGTRLTVL.